Sequencing of this T cell receptor beta chain was carried out in a study of human T cells and chemical hapten exposure. Whole-study findings and limits: Significantly greater numbers of large CDR3 similarity clusters came from expanded TCRs than from controls.

The library tagged individual cDNA molecules with unique molecular identifiers. TCRdb re-analysed the RACE reads in MiXCR, keeping a single row per CDR3 protein. The data hold approximately 100,000 distinct CDR3 sequences, with more than 7% observed a single time. This clonotype has a count of ten or more. Its antigen is still unknown. Regarding time point: patch test 2, 6 weeks after DPC sensitization. Described treatment: therapeutic diphenylcyclopropenone sensitization with weekly scalp DPC. Blood draws came first, before each patch test. CDR1 SGHVS and CDR2 FNYEAQ come from the germline V gene. Trimming pared 1 base from V and 0 bases from J, leaving 4 bases between. This CDR3 spans 15 amino acids.

This material consisted of whole blood, taken in connection with sensitization to the hapten diphenylcyclopropenone (DPC). This sequence originates from a woman aged 40 to 55 with alopecia areata. Some clones in this sample may be carry-over from other donors' samples. The chain combines TRBV7-6 with TRBJ2-6, with unresolved D. CDR3: CASSLDSSGANVLTF. In DNA form, the CDR3 reads TGTGCCAGCAGCTTAGATAGCTCTGGGGCCAACGTCCTGACTTTC.